A single sample gave rise to the 2 T cell receptor beta chains below, sequenced in a study of CD8 T cells in Susac syndrome. When the RNA was reverse transcribed, random hexamers were used with an input of roughly 0.5 to 1 ug. TCRdb analysed the immunoSEQ multiplex PCR reads with MiXCR anew, one entry per CDR3 protein. The sample yields 330,000 or so distinct CDR3 sequences, about 91% seen once. Sequencing was done on a sample of CD8+ T cells from PBMCs. Receptors were obtained from a human donor with multiple sclerosis.

This clonotype was detected once. This rearrangement joins TRBV5-1 to TRBJ1-1; possibly TRBD1 for D (6 bases). Per the germline V gene, CDR1 is SGHRS and CDR2 is YFSETQ. The germline V and J ends were trimmed by 3 bases and 7 bases, with 13 bases remaining between them. The CDR3 is 13 amino acids. In DNA form, the CDR3 reads TGCGCCAGCAGCTCGACAGGAGACGGTGAAGCTTTCTTT. It codes for CASSSTGDGEAFF.

This clonotype came up once. This chain uses TRBV2 with TRBJ2-2; 9 positions match TRBD1. The trim removed 4 bases at V and 6 bases at J, leaving 6 bases unmatched. The CDR3 has 15 residues. Germline V CDR1 and CDR2: SNHLY, FYNNEI. DNA of the CDR3: TGTGCCAGCAGTGGAGGGACAGGGAGTCCCGGGGAGCTGTTTTTT. This sequence encodes CASSGGTGSPGELFF.